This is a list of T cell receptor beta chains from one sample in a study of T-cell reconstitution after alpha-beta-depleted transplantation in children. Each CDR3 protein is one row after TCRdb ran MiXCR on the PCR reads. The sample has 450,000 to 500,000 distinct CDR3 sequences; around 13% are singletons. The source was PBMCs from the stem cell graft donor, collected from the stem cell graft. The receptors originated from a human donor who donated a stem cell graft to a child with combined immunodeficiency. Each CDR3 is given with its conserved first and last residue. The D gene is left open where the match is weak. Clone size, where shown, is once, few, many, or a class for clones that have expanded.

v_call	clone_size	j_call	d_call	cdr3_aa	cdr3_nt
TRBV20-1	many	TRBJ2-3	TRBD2	CSAINVASGGTDTQYF	TGCAGTGCCATCAACGTGGCTAGCGGGGGCACAGATACGCAGTATTTT
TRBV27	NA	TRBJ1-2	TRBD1	CASSLSGTGGGVHYGYTF	TGTGCCAGCAGTTTATCCGGGACAGGGGGCGGAGTGCACTATGGCTACACCTTC
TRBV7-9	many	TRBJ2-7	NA	CASSLAQGLPGYEQYF	TGTGCCAGCAGCTTAGCGCAGGGGCTGCCGGGCTACGAGCAGTACTTC
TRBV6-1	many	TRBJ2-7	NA	CASLVRGGSYEQYF	TGTGCCAGCCTGGTTCGGGGTGGATCTTACGAGCAGTACTTC
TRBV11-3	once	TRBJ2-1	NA	CASSLEGARDEQFF	TGTGCCAGCAGCTTAGAGGGGGCTCGGGATGAGCAGTTCTTC
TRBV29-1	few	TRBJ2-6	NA	CSVEVQGSGVNVLTF	TGCAGCGTTGAAGTCCAGGGATCCGGGGTCAACGTCCTGACTTTC
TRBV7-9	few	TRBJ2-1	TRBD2	CASSLDIAGVLSNEQFF	TGTGCCAGCAGCTTAGATATAGCGGGAGTATTGAGCAATGAGCAGTTCTTC
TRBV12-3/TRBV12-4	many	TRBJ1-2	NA	CASSSVGQGFGYTF	TGTGCCAGCAGTTCGGTTGGTCAGGGTTTTGGCTACACCTTC
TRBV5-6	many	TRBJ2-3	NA	CASSWAGGDTDTQYF	TGTGCCAGCAGCTGGGCAGGCGGAGACACAGATACGCAGTATTTT
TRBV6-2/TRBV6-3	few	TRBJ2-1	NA	CASSSPLDPTDANEQFF	TGTGCCAGCAGTTCTCCCCTGGACCCAACCGACGCTAATGAGCAGTTCTTC
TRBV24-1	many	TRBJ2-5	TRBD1	CATGQGRETQYF	TGTGCCACCGGACAGGGGAGAGAGACCCAGTACTTC
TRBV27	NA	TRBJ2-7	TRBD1	CASRTGGNEQYF	TGTGCCAGCCGGACAGGGGGCAACGAGCAGTACTTC
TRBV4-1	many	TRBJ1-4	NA	CASSQGHGENEKLFF	TGCGCCAGCAGCCAAGGACACGGGGAGAATGAAAAACTGTTTTTT
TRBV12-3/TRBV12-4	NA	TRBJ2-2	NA	CASLVAGGYTGELFF	TGTGCCAGCCTTGTGGCAGGCGGCTACACCGGGGAGCTGTTTTTT
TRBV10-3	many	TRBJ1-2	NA	CAISERTETYGYTF	TGTGCCATCAGTGAACGGACAGAGACCTATGGCTACACCTTC
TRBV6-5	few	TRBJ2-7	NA	CASSYSSGEQYF	TGTGCCAGCAGTTACTCGTCGGGCGAGCAGTACTTC
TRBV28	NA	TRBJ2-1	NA	CASRIITGHYNEQFF	TGTGCCAGCAGGATTATAACGGGTCACTACAATGAGCAGTTCTTC
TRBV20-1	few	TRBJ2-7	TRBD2	CSAMGGRQIYEQYF	TGCAGTGCTATGGGCGGGAGGCAGATCTACGAGCAGTACTTC
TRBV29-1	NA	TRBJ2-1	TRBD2	CSAQTSGGHNEQFF	TGCAGCGCCCAAACTAGCGGGGGGCACAATGAGCAGTTCTTC
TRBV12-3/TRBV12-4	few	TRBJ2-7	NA	CASSNPGTNSYEQYF	TGTGCCAGCTCTAATCCCGGGACCAATTCCTACGAGCAGTACTTC
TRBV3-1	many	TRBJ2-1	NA	CASSLRTASFGEQFF	TGTGCCAGCAGCCTCCGCACGGCAAGTTTCGGTGAGCAGTTCTTC
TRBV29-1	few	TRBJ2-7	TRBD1	CSAGQGAGEQYF	TGCAGCGCGGGACAGGGGGCGGGCGAGCAGTACTTC
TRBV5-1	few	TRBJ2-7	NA	CASSLQPGYPIEQYF	TGCGCCAGCAGCTTGCAGCCGGGGTACCCTATCGAGCAGTACTTC
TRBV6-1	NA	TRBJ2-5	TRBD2	CASSGSSGVQETQYF	TGTGCCAGCAGCGGATCTAGCGGAGTTCAAGAGACCCAGTACTTC
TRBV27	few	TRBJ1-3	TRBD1	CASSLRAGGLSGNTIYF	TGTGCCAGCAGTTTACGGGCAGGGGGCCTCTCTGGAAACACCATATATTTT
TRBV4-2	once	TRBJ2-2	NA	CASSQASGGELFF	TGTGCCAGCAGCCAAGCGTCGGGCGGGGAGCTGTTTTTT
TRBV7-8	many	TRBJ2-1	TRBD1	CASSLDPGQGDHEQFF	TGTGCCAGCAGCTTAGATCCCGGACAGGGGGACCATGAGCAGTTCTTC
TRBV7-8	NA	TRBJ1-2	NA	CASSFRNGDGYTF	TGTGCCAGCAGCTTCCGGAACGGCGATGGCTACACCTTC